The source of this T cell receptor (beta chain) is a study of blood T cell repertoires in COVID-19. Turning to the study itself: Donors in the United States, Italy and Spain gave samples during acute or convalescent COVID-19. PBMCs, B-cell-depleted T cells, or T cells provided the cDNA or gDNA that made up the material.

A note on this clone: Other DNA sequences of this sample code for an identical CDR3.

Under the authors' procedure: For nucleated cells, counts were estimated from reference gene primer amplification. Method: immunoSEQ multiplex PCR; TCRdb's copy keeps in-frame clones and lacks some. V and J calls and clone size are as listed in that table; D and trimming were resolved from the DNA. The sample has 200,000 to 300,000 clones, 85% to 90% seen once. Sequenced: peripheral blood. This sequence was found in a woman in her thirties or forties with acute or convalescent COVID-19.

The CDR3 reads CASSLAPGSTDTQYF. The CDR3 coding sequence is TGTGCCAGCAGCTTAGCGCCGGGGAGCACAGATACGCAGTATTTT. V and J are TRBV7-7 and TRBJ2-3; perhaps TRBD2 as D (5 bases). Trimming left V 0 bases short and J 0 bases short, with 7 bases between. The CDR3 is 15 residues long. Germline CDR1 reads SSHAT; CDR2 reads FNYEAQ (reference sequence).